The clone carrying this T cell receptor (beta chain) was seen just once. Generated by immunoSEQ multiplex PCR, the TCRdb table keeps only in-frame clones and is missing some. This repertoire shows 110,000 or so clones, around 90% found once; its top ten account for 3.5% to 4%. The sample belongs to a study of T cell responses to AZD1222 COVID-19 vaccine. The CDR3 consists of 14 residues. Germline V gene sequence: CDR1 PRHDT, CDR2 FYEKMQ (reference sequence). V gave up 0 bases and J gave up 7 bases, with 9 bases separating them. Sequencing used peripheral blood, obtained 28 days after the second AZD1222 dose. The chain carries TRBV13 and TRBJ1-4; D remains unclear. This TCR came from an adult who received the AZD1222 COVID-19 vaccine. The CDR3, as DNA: TGTGCCAGCAGCTTAGGACTCGAGGGTGAAAAACTGTTTTTT. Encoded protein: CASSLGLEGEKLFF.